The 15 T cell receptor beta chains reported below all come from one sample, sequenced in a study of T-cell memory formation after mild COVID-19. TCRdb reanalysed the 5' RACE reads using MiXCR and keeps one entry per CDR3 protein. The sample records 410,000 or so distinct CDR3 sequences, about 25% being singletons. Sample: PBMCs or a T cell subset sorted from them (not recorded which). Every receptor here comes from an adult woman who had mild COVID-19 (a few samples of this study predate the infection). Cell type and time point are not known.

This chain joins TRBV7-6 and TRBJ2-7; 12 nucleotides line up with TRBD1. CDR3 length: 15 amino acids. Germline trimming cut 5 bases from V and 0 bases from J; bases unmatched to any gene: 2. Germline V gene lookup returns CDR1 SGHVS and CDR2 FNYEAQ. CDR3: CASSRGQGASYEQYF. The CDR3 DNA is TGTGCCAGCAGCCGGGGACAGGGGGCCTCCTACGAGCAGTACTTC.

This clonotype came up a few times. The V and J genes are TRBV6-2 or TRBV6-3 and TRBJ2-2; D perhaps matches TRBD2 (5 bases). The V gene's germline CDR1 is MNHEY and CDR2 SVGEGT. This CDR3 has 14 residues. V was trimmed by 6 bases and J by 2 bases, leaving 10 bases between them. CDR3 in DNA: TGTGCCAGCAGGACGGGATTTAACACCGGGGAGCTGTTTTTT. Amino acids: CASRTGFNTGELFF.

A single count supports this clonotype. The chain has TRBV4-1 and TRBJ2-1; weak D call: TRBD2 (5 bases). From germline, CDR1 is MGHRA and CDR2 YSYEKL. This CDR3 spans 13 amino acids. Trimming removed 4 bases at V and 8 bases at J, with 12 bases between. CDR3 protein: CASSLLVVDEQFF. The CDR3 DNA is TGCGCCAGCAGCCTACTAGTAGTCGATGAGCAGTTCTTC.

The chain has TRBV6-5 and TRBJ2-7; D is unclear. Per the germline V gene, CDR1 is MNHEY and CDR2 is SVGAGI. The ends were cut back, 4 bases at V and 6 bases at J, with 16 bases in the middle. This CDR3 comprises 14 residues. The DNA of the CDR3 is TGTGCCAGCAGTTCCCCCCCCGGGCACCGCGAGCAGTACTTC. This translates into CASSSPPGHREQYF.

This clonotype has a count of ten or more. The DNA for the CDR3 is TGCGCCAGCAGCCAAGATCCCGGGGGGGGCCCCTACGAGCAGTACTTC. Translated, it gives CASSQDPGGGPYEQYF. This chain connects TRBV4-3 to TRBJ2-7, with 8 bases identical to TRBD2. Trimming at V came to 0 bases and at J to 2 bases, leaving 6 bases not matched to a gene. CDR1 LGHNA and CDR2 YSLEER come from the germline V gene. CDR3 length: 16 residues.

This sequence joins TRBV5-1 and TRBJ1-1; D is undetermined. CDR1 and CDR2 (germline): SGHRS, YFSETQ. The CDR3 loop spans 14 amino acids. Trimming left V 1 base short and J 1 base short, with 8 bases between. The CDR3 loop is CASSLQTANTEAFF. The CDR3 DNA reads TGCGCCAGCAGCTTGCAAACAGCGAACACTGAAGCTTTCTTT.

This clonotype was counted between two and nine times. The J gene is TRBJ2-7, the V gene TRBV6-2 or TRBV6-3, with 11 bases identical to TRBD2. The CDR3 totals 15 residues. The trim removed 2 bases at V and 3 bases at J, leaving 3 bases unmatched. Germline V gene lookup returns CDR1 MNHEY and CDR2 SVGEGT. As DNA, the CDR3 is TGTGCCAGCAGTTACGGGACTAGCGGTCACTACGAGCAGTACTTC. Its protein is CASSYGTSGHYEQYF.

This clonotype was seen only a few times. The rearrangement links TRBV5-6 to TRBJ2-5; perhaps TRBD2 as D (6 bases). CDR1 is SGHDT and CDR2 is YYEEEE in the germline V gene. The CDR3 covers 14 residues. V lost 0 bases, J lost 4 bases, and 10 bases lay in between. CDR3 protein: CASSLDGSTETQYF. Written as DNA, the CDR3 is TGTGCCAGCAGCTTGGACGGGAGTACAGAGACCCAGTACTTC.

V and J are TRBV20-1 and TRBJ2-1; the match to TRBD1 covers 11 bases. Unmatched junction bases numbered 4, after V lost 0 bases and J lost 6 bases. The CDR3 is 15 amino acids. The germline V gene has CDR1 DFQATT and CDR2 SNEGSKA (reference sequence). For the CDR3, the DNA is TGCAGTGCTAGAGATGCGGACAGGGGGCTCAATGAGCAGTTCTTC. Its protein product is CSARDADRGLNEQFF.

Here the CDR3 DNA reads TGTGCCTGGAGTAGAGACAGTCCAGGTTCGTTCTTC. Protein sequence: CAWSRDSPGSFF. V is TRBV30 and J is TRBJ2-1; D is perhaps TRBD1 (5 bases). This CDR3 has 12 amino acids. The V end lost 2 bases, the J end lost 15 bases, and 17 bases lay between the germline ends. In germline, CDR1 is GTSNPN, CDR2 SVGIG (reference sequence).

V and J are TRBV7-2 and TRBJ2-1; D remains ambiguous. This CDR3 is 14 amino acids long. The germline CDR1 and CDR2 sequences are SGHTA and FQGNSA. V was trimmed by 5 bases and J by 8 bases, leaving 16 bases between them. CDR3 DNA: TGTGCCAGCAGCCCATCGGGCGGTATCCATGAGCAGTTCTTC. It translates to CASSPSGGIHEQFF.

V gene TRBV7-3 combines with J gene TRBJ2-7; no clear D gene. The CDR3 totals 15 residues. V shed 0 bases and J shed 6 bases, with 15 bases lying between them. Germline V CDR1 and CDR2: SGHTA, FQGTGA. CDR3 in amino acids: CASSLTALRQVEQYF. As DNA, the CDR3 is TGTGCCAGCAGCTTAACGGCACTGAGGCAGGTCGAGCAGTACTTC. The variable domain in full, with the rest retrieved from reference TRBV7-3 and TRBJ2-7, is GAGVSQTPSNKVTEKGKYVELRCDPISGHTALYWYRQSLGQGPEFLIYFQGTGAADDSGLPNDRFFAVRPEGSVSTLKIQRTERGDSAVYLCASSLTALRQVEQYFGPGTRLTVT.

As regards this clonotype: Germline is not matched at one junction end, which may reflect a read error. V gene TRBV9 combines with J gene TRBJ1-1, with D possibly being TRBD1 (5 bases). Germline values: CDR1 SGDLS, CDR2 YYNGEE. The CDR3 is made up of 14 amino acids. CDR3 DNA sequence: TGTGCCAGCAGCGCCGGGACGTTGAACCCTGAAGCTTTCTTT. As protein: CASSAGTLNPEAFF. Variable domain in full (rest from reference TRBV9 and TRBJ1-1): DSGVTQTPKHLITATGQRVTLRCSPRSGDLSVYWYQQSLDQGLQFLIQYYNGEERAKGNILERFSAQQFPDLHSELNLSSLELGDSALYFCASSAGTLNPEAFFGQGTRLTVV.

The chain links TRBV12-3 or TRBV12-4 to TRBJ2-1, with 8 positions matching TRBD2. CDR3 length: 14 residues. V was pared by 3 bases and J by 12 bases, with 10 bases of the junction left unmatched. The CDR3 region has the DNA TGTGCCAGCAGTTTCGGCGGACCACGGGGGGGGCAGTTCTTC. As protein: CASSFGGPRGGQFF.

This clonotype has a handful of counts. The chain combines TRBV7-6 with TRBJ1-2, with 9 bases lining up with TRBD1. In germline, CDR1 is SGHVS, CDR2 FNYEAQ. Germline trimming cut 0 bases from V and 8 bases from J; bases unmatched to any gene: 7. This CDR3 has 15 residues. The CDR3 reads CASSLAMGTGYGYTF. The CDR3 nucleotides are TGTGCCAGCAGCTTAGCGATGGGGACAGGGTACGGCTACACCTTC.